A selection of T cell receptor beta chains follows, all from one sample in a study of beta chain features in type 1 diabetes. TCRdb's table, derived via immunoSEQ multiplex PCR, lists solely in-frame clones and lacks some. This table holds around 300,000 clones, approximately 8.1% found once. Material: central memory CD4+ T cells from blood. The receptor source for this set is a woman aged 18-30 years in good health. Both conserved end residues are part of each CDR3. D genes are given only for firm matches. Clone size is shown for a subset of rows, as once, few, many or a class of expanded clone.

J gene: TRBJ1-2
V gene: TRBV11-3
D gene: TRBD1
clone size: -
CDR3 protein: CASSLGTGGWYGYTF
CDR3 DNA: TGTGCCAGCAGCCTCGGGACAGGGGGTTGGTATGGCTACACCTTC

J gene: TRBJ1-2
V gene: TRBV27
D gene: -
clone size: few
CDR3 protein: CASSPIGFGYTF
CDR3 DNA: TGTGCCAGCAGTCCGATAGGGTTTGGCTACACCTTC

J gene: TRBJ1-6
V gene: TRBV7-2
D gene: -
clone size: -
CDR3 protein: CASSLVGESPLHF
CDR3 DNA: TGTGCCAGCAGCTTAGTAGGGGAATCACCCCTCCACTTT

J gene: TRBJ2-6
V gene: TRBV5-1
D gene: -
clone size: few
CDR3 protein: CASSLDGGGRANVLTF
CDR3 DNA: TGCGCCAGCAGCTTGGATGGGGGTGGCCGGGCCAACGTCCTGACTTTC

J gene: TRBJ2-3
V gene: TRBV7-9
D gene: -
clone size: few
CDR3 protein: CASSLKGTDTQYF
CDR3 DNA: TGTGCCAGCAGCTTGAAGGGCACAGATACGCAGTATTTT

J gene: TRBJ1-4
V gene: TRBV7-9
D gene: -
clone size: few
CDR3 protein: CASSGAAGNEKLFF
CDR3 DNA: TGTGCCAGCAGCGGGGCGGCGGGAAATGAAAAACTGTTTTTT

J gene: TRBJ2-5
V gene: TRBV4-3
D gene: -
clone size: -
CDR3 protein: CASRRSAQETQYF
CDR3 DNA: TGCGCCAGCCGTAGGTCAGCCCAAGAGACCCAGTACTTC

J gene: TRBJ2-7
V gene: TRBV27
D gene: -
clone size: -
CDR3 protein: CASSVDRGSYEQYF
CDR3 DNA: TGTGCCAGCAGTGTAGACAGAGGTTCCTACGAGCAGTACTTC

J gene: TRBJ1-5
V gene: TRBV2
D gene: -
clone size: -
CDR3 protein: CASSYRDGQPQHF
CDR3 DNA: TGTGCCAGCAGCTACAGGGACGGGCAGCCCCAGCATTTT

J gene: TRBJ2-2
V gene: TRBV7-7
D gene: -
clone size: many
CDR3 protein: CASSLGPVGTGELFF
CDR3 DNA: TGTGCTAGCAGCTTGGGACCCGTGGGAACCGGGGAGCTGTTTTTT

J gene: TRBJ2-1
V gene: TRBV5-1
D gene: TRBD2
clone size: -
CDR3 protein: CASSSTSGSYNEQFF
CDR3 DNA: TGCGCCAGCAGCTCGACTAGCGGGTCCTACAATGAGCAGTTCTTC

J gene: TRBJ1-4
V gene: TRBV29-1
D gene: -
clone size: few
CDR3 protein: CSVGAGREKLFF
CDR3 DNA: TGCAGCGTTGGGGCAGGACGGGAAAAACTGTTTTTT

J gene: TRBJ1-2
V gene: TRBV30
D gene: -
clone size: few
CDR3 protein: CAWSVSYNYGYTF
CDR3 DNA: TGTGCCTGGAGTGTAAGTTATAACTATGGCTACACCTTC

J gene: TRBJ1-6
V gene: TRBV10-3
D gene: -
clone size: -
CDR3 protein: CAISEWTDSYNSPLHF
CDR3 DNA: TGTGCCATCAGTGAGTGGACAGACTCCTATAATTCACCCCTCCACTTT

J gene: TRBJ2-2
V gene: TRBV7-9
D gene: TRBD1
clone size: few
CDR3 protein: CASSSGQGTNTGELFF
CDR3 DNA: TGTGCCAGCAGCTCCGGACAGGGGACGAACACCGGGGAGCTGTTTTTT

J gene: TRBJ2-2
V gene: TRBV7-3
D gene: -
clone size: few
CDR3 protein: CASSRDRNGPGELFF
CDR3 DNA: TGTGCCAGCAGCCGAGACAGGAATGGGCCCGGGGAGCTGTTTTTT

J gene: TRBJ2-5
V gene: TRBV6-1
D gene: -
clone size: -
CDR3 protein: CASQEGVAKTQYF
CDR3 DNA: TGTGCCAGCCAGGAGGGCGTAGCGAAGACCCAGTACTTC

J gene: TRBJ2-6
V gene: TRBV11-3
D gene: -
clone size: -
CDR3 protein: CASSTGQFSGANVLTF
CDR3 DNA: TGTGCCAGCAGCACAGGACAGTTCTCTGGGGCCAACGTCCTGACTTTC

J gene: TRBJ2-3
V gene: TRBV19
D gene: -
clone size: -
CDR3 protein: CASSIRASTDTQYF
CDR3 DNA: TGTGCCAGTAGTATCCGCGCTAGCACAGATACGCAGTATTTT

J gene: TRBJ2-2
V gene: TRBV5-1
D gene: -
clone size: few
CDR3 protein: CASSSGSLSGGELFF
CDR3 DNA: TGCGCCAGCAGTTCCGGGAGCTTGTCTGGCGGGGAGCTGTTTTTT

J gene: TRBJ1-1
V gene: TRBV7-3
D gene: -
clone size: -
CDR3 protein: CASSPGIAVSTEAFF
CDR3 DNA: TGTGCCAGCAGCCCAGGGATTGCGGTTAGCACTGAAGCTTTCTTT

J gene: TRBJ1-3
V gene: TRBV28
D gene: -
clone size: few
CDR3 protein: CASSLFGQGTGNTIYF
CDR3 DNA: TGTGCCAGCAGTTTATTTGGGCAGGGAACTGGAAACACCATATATTTT

J gene: TRBJ2-1
V gene: TRBV7-2
D gene: TRBD2
clone size: -
CDR3 protein: CASSLNGGSSYNEQFF
CDR3 DNA: TGTGCCAGCAGCTTAAATGGCGGGAGCTCCTACAATGAGCAGTTCTTC

J gene: TRBJ2-1
V gene: TRBV7-2
D gene: TRBD2
clone size: few
CDR3 protein: CASSLASIAGGMNEQFF
CDR3 DNA: TGTGCCAGCAGCTTAGCGAGCATAGCGGGGGGGATGAATGAGCAGTTCTTC

J gene: TRBJ1-1
V gene: TRBV28
D gene: -
clone size: -
CDR3 protein: CASRLLGGNTEAFF
CDR3 DNA: TGTGCCAGCAGACTTTTGGGGGGGAACACTGAAGCTTTCTTT

J gene: TRBJ1-1
V gene: TRBV29-1
D gene: -
clone size: many
CDR3 protein: CSAKWGRNTEAFF
CDR3 DNA: TGCAGCGCCAAGTGGGGTCGGAACACTGAAGCTTTCTTT

J gene: TRBJ2-1
V gene: TRBV5-6
D gene: -
clone size: many
CDR3 protein: CASSRGRAYNEQFF
CDR3 DNA: TGTGCCAGTTCGCGGGGCAGGGCCTACAATGAGCAGTTCTTC

J gene: TRBJ1-5
V gene: TRBV5-4
D gene: -
clone size: -
CDR3 protein: CASSSDSSNQPQHF
CDR3 DNA: TGTGCCAGCAGCTCGGACAGTAGCAATCAGCCCCAGCATTTT

J gene: TRBJ1-5
V gene: TRBV7-2
D gene: -
clone size: -
CDR3 protein: CASSLVADSNQPQHF
CDR3 DNA: TGTGCCAGCAGCTTAGTGGCGGATAGCAATCAGCCCCAGCATTTT

J gene: TRBJ2-6
V gene: TRBV2
D gene: -
clone size: many
CDR3 protein: CASSEIGAGANVLTF
CDR3 DNA: TGTGCCAGCAGTGAAATAGGAGCTGGGGCCAACGTCCTGACTTTC

J gene: TRBJ2-7
V gene: TRBV19
D gene: -
clone size: -
CDR3 protein: CASSPRDGHSYEQYF
CDR3 DNA: TGTGCCAGTAGTCCGCGGGACGGACACTCCTACGAGCAGTACTTC

J gene: TRBJ2-5
V gene: TRBV5-4
D gene: -
clone size: -
CDR3 protein: CASSLRVGLFGETQYF
CDR3 DNA: TGTGCCAGCAGCTTGCGAGTAGGATTATTCGGAGAGACCCAGTACTTC

J gene: TRBJ1-6
V gene: TRBV4-3
D gene: -
clone size: -
CDR3 protein: CASSQADRLNSPLHF
CDR3 DNA: TGCGCCAGCAGCCAAGCCGACAGGTTGAATTCACCCCTCCACTTT

J gene: TRBJ2-1
V gene: TRBV6-6
D gene: TRBD1
clone size: -
CDR3 protein: CASSNRDRDYNEQFF
CDR3 DNA: TGTGCCAGCAGTAACCGGGACAGAGACTACAATGAGCAGTTCTTC